This T cell receptor beta chain was sequenced during a study of Graves' ophthalmopathy and Graves' hyperthyroidism. V lost 5 bases, J lost 0 bases, and 22 bases lay in between. The CDR3 runs 18 residues. Looked up from germline, CDR1 is SEHNR and CDR2 is FQNEAQ (reference sequence). Scientists amplified the TCR beta CDR3 regions from RNA transcripts. HTBI primers served in a first-round RT-PCR, which a second-round multiplex PCR followed. TCRdb passed the multiplex PCR reads through MiXCR, listing each CDR3 protein once. Seen here are 450,000 to 600,000 distinct CDR3 sequences, roughly 40% observed once, and the top ten hold over 3.5%. Hyperthyroidism cases were recent diagnoses of under 2 months' duration in people aged 18 to 65. If patients had other autoimmune diseases, uncontrolled infections, pregnancy or lactation, they were excluded.

The chain recombines TRBV7-9 with TRBJ1-1; D may be TRBD1 (6 bases). The sequence was collected from an adult man with Graves' hyperthyroidism. Input material: peripheral blood or thyroid tissue (not recorded which). The CDR3 loop reads CASSAGQQTTFMNTEAFF. CDR3 coding DNA: TGTGCCAGCAGCGCCGGACAGCAGACCACCTTCATGAACACTGAAGCTTTCTTT.